This TCR beta chain was documented in a study of T cell changes during pregnancy in multiple sclerosis. CDR1 and CDR2 from the germline V gene are MNHNS and SASEGT. This CDR3 has 14 residues. With V trimmed by 1 base and J by 5 bases, 0 bases remained unmatched. Here immunoSEQ multiplex PCR was the method, and the copy in TCRdb shows in-frame clones only, minus some. The data contain tens of thousands of clones, roughly 90% of them singletons. Sample: CD4+ T cells from peripheral blood mononuclear cells, taken after pregnancy. This rearrangement joins TRBV6-1 to TRBJ1-2, with 11 bases matching TRBD1. The clonotype was recovered from a female donor with multiple sclerosis, enrolled in a pregnancy study. The CDR3 is CASSEGDRGYGYTF. The CDR3, as DNA: TGTGCCAGCAGTGAAGGGGACAGGGGGTATGGCTACACCTTC.